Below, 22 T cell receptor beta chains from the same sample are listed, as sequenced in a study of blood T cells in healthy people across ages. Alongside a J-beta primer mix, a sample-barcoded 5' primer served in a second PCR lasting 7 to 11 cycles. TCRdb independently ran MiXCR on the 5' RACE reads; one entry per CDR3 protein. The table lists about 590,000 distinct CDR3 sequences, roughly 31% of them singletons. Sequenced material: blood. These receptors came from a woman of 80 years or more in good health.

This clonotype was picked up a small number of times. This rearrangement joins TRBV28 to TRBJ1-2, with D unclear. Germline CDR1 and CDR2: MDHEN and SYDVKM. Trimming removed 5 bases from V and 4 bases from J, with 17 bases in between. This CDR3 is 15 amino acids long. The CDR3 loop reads CASSISPSSPYGYTF. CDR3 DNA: TGTGCCAGCAGTATATCCCCTTCATCCCCCTATGGCTACACCTTC.

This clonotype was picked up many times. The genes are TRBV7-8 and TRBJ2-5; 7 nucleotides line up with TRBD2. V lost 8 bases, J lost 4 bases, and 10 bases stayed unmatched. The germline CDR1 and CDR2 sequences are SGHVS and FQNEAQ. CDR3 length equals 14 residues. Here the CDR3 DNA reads TGTGCCAGCGACCGGGGGGAGGAGAGAGAGACCCAGTACTTC. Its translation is CASDRGEERETQYF. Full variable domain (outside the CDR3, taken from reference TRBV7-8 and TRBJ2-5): GAGVSQSPRYKVAKRGQDVALRCDPISGHVSLFWYQQALGQGPEFLTYFQNEAQLDKSGLPSDRFFAERPEGSVSTLKIQRTQQEDSAVYLCASDRGEERETQYFGPGTRLLVL.

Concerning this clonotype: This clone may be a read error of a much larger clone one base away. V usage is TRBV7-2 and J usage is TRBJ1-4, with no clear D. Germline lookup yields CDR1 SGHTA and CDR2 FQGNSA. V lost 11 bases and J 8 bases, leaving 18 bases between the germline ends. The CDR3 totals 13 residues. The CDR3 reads CAGHVRLGEKLFF. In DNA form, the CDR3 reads TGTGCCGGCCATGTACGACTGGGCGAAAAACTGTTTTTT. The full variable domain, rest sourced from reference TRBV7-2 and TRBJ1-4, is GAGVSQSPSNKVTEKGKDVELRCDPISGHTALYWYRQSLGQGLEFLIYFQGNSAPDKSGLPSDRFSAERTGGSVSTLTIQRTQQEDSAVYLCAGHVRLGEKLFFGSGTQLSVL.

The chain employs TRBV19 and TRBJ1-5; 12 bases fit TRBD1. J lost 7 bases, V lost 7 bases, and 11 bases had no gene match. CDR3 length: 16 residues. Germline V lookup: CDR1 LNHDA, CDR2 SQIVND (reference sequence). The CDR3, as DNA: TGTGCCAGTACGCCCGGGACAGGGGGCTGGGGGCAGCCCCAGCATTTT. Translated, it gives CASTPGTGGWGQPQHF.

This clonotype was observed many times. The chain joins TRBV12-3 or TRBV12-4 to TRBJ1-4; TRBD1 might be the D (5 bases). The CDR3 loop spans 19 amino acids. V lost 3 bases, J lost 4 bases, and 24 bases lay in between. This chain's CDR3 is CASSFSPGTNLRGNEKLFF. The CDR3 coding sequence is TGTGCCAGCAGTTTCTCTCCGGGGACGAACCTACGGGGTAATGAAAAACTGTTTTTT.

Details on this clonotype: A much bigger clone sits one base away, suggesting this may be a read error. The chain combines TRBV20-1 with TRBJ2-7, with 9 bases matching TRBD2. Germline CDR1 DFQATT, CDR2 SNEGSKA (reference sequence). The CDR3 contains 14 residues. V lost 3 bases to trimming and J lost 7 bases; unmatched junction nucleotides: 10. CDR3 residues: CSARHGTSSYEQYF. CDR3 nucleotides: TGCAGTGCTAGGCACGGGACTAGCAGCTATGAGCAGTACTTC.

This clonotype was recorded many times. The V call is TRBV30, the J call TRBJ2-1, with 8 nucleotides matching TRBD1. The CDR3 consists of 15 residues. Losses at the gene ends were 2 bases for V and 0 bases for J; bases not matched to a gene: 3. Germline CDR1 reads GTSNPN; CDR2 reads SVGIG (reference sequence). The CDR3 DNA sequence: TGTGCCTGGAGTCGGACAGGGAGCTCCTACAATGAGCAGTTCTTC. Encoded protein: CAWSRTGSSYNEQFF.

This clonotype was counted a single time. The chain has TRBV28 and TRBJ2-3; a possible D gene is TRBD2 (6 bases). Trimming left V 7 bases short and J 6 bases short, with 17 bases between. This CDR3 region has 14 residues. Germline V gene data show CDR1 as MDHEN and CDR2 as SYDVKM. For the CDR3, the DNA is TGTGCCAGCAATGCGGAGGGCCGGGGGGATACGCAGTATTTT. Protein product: CASNAEGRGDTQYF.

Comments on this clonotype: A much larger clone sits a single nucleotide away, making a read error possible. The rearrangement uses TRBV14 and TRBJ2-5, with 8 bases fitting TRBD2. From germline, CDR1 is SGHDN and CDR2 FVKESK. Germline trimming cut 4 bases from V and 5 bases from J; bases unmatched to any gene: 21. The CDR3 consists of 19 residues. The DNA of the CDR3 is TGTGCCAGCAGCCGAGAGGCCCCGGGAAGCGGGGGCCTGAGGGAGACCCAGTACTTC. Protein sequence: CASSREAPGSGGLRETQYF. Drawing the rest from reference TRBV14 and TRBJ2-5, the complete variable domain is EAGVTQFPSHSVIEKGQTVTLRCDPISGHDNLYWYRRVMGKEIKFLLHFVKESKQDESGMPNNRFLAERTGGTYSTLKVQPAELEDSGVYFCASSREAPGSGGLRETQYFGPGTRLLVL.

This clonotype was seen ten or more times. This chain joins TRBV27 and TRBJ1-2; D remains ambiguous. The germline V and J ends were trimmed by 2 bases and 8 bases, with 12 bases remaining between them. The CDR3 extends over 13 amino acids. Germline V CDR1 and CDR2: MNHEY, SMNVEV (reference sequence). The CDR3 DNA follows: TGTGCCAGCAGTTTAGCCCCGTCCAAGGGCTACACCTTC. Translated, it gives CASSLAPSKGYTF.

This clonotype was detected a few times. CDR3 sequence: CASSPARRGFSGYTF. The CDR3 DNA is TGTGCCAGCAGTCCAGCTCGGAGGGGGTTTAGTGGCTACACCTTC. The rearrangement joins TRBV28 to TRBJ1-2; possibly TRBD1 for D (6 bases). Germline V CDR1 and CDR2: MDHEN, SYDVKM. V shed 5 bases and J shed 7 bases, with 20 bases lying between them. The CDR3 has 15 residues.

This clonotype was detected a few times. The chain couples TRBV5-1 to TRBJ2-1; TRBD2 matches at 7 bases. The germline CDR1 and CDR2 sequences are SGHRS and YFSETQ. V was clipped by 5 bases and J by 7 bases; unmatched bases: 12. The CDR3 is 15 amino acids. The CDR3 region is CASRPPSGGQNEQFF. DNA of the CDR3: TGCGCCAGCAGACCACCTAGCGGAGGTCAAAATGAGCAGTTCTTC.

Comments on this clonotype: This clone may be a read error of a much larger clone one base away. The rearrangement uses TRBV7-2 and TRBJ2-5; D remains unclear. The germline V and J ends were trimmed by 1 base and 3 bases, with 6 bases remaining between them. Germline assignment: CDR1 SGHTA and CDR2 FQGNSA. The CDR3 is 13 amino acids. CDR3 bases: TGTGCCAGCAGCTTAGTGGGAAAAGAGACCCAGTACTTC. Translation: CASSLVGKETQYF. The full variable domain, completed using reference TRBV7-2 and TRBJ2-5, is GAGVSQSPSNKVTEKGKDVELRCDPISGHTALYWYRQSLGQGLEFLIYFQGNSAPDKSGLPSDRFSAERTGGSVSTLTIQRTQQEDSAVYLCASSLVGKETQYFGPGTRLLVL.

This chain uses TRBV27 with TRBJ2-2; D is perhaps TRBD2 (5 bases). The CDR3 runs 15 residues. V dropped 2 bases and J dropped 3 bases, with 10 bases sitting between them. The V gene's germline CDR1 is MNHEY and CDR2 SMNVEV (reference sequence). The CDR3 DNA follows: TGTGCCAGCAGTTTAGAGGGCCCGGACACCGGGGAGCTGTTTTTT. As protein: CASSLEGPDTGELFF.

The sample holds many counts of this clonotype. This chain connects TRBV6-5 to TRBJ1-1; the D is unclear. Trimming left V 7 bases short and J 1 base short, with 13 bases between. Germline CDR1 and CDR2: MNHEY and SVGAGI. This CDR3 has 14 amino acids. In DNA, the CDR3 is TGTGCCAGCACCTCGGCTCTCCCGAACACTGAAGCTTTCTTT. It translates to CASTSALPNTEAFF.

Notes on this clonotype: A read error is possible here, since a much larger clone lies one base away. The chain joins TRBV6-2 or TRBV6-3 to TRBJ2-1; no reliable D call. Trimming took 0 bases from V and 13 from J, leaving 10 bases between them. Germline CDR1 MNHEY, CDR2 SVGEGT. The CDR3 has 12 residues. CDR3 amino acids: CASSYSHPSQFF. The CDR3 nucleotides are TGTGCCAGCAGTTACTCGCATCCGTCCCAGTTCTTC.

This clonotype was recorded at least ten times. CDR3 residues: CASSLGGRDSYEQYF. The DNA of the CDR3 is TGCGCCAGCAGCTTGGGGGGCAGGGACTCCTACGAGCAGTACTTC. The V and J genes are TRBV5-1 and TRBJ2-7; tentatively, D is TRBD1 (5 bases). Per the germline V gene, CDR1 is SGHRS and CDR2 is YFSETQ. Between the trimmed V and J ends, which lost 0 bases and 0 bases, there was a span of 10 bases. The CDR3 has 15 amino acids.

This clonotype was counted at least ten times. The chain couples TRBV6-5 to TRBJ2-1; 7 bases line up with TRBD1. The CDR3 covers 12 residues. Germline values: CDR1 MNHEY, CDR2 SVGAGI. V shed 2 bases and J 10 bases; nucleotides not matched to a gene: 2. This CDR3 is CASSYRTGEQFF. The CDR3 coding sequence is TGTGCCAGCAGTTACCGGACAGGCGAGCAGTTCTTC.

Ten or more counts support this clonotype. In nucleotides, the CDR3 is TGTGCCAGCAGACGTCCCGGGACAGGGATCAATGAGCAGTTCTTC. Protein: CASRRPGTGINEQFF. The chain is built from TRBV6-2 or TRBV6-3 and TRBJ2-1, with TRBD1 matching 9 bases. The V gene end was trimmed by 6 bases and the J gene end by 6 bases; junction bases not matched to a gene: 9. Germline CDR1 MNHEY, CDR2 SVGEGT. The CDR3 runs 15 residues.

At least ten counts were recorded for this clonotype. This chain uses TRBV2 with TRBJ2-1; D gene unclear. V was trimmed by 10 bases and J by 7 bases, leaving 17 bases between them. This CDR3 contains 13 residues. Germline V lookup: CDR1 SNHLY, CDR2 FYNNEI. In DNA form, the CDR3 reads TGTGCCACGCGCTCCAATTATGGGAATGAGCAGTTCTTC. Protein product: CATRSNYGNEQFF.

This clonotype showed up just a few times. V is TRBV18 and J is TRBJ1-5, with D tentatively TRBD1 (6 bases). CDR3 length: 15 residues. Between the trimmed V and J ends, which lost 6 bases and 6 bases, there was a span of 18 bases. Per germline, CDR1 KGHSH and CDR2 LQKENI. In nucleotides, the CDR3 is TGTGCCAGCTCGCCTACAACAGGGACGCGTCAGCCCCAGCATTTT. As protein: CASSPTTGTRQPQHF. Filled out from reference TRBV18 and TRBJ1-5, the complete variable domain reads NAGVMQNPRHLVRRRGQEARLRCSPMKGHSHVYWYRQLPEEGLKFMVYLQKENIIDESGMPKERFSAEFPKEGPSILRIQQVVRGDSAAYFCASSPTTGTRQPQHFGDGTRLSIL.

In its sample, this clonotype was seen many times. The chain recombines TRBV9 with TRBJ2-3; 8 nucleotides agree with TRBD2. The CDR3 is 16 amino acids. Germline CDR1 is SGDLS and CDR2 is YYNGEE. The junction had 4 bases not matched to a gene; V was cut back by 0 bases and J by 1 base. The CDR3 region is CASSVESGGRTDTQYF. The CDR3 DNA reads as TGTGCCAGCAGCGTAGAAAGCGGGGGTCGCACAGATACGCAGTATTTT.